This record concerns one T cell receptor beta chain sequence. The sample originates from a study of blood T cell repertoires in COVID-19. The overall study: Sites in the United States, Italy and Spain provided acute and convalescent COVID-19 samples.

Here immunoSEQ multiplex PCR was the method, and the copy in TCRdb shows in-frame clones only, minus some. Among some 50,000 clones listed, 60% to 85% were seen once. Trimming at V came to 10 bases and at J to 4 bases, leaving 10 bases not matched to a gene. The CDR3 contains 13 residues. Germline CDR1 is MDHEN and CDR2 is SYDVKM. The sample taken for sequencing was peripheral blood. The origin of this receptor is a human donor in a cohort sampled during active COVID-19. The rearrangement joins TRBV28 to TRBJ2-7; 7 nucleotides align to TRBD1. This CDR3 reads CATTDRVGYEQYF. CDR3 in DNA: TGTGCCACCACAGACAGGGTCGGGTACGAGCAGTACTTC.